Each of the 6 T cell receptor beta chains below was sequenced from the same sample in a study of PD-1 blockade in classical Hodgkin lymphoma. Repertoires were generated with immunoSEQ multiplex PCR, while TCRdb's copy carries only in-frame clones and drops some. This sample has approximately 98,000 clones, with 89% found just once. All the patients suffered relapse after autologous stem cell transplantation, and brentuximab vedotin exposure differed. The sequences come from peripheral blood mononuclear cells (PBMCs), collected before the second cycle of nivolumab. Receptors originate from a human donor with classical Hodgkin lymphoma.

The CDR3 protein is CASRPDGRPGAFF. In DNA form, the CDR3 reads TGTGCCAGCAGACCCGACGGAAGGCCCGGAGCTTTCTTT. The rearrangement links TRBV6-1 to TRBJ1-1, with D unclear. Germline CDR1 reads MNHNS; CDR2 reads SASEGT. V lost 6 bases, J lost 10 bases, and 18 bases lay in between. This CDR3 has 13 amino acids.

V and J are TRBV28 and TRBJ1-1; no firm D call. Germline V gives CDR1 MDHEN, CDR2 SYDVKM. This CDR3 has 12 amino acids. V was cut by 3 bases and J by 4 bases, with 6 bases left in between. CDR3 sequence (DNA): TGTGCCAGCAGTTTTTCGGGCACTGAAGCTTTCTTT. Its protein is CASSFSGTEAFF.

The rearrangement joins TRBV6-6 to TRBJ2-2; no firm D call. Germline CDR1 reads MNHNY; CDR2 reads SVGAGI (reference sequence). This CDR3 contains 12 residues. With 5 bases removed from V and 1 base from J, the gap between germline ends came to 2 bases. CDR3 protein: CASSQNTGELFF. CDR3 nucleotides: TGTGCCAGCAGTCAGAACACCGGGGAGCTGTTTTTT.

The chain is built from TRBV10-2 and TRBJ2-3; 8 bases agree with TRBD2. Per germline, CDR1 WSHSY and CDR2 SAAADI. The CDR3 consists of 16 residues. J gave up 6 bases and V 6 bases, and 14 bases lay outside the gene matches. The CDR3 loop reads CASRTGTSGSVDTQYF. DNA for the CDR3: TGCGCCAGCAGAACCGGGACTAGTGGTTCAGTCGATACGCAGTATTTT.

This clone appeared a single time. The chain links TRBV5-1 to TRBJ2-1; weak D call: TRBD2 (6 bases). This CDR3 has 14 amino acids. CDR1 and CDR2 from the germline V gene are SGHRS and YFSETQ. V lost 0 bases and J 3 bases, leaving 7 bases between the germline ends. CDR3 DNA: TGCGCCAGCAGCTTGGCGCGGGACTACAATGAGCAGTTCTTC. Translating it yields CASSLARDYNEQFF.

V is TRBV21-1 and J is TRBJ1-4; the tabulated D call, TRBD1, remains unverified against the DNA. TRBV21-1 is a listed pseudogene. The CDR3 extends over 11 amino acids. The CDR3 loop reads CASRNRLALFF. CDR3 coding DNA: TGTGCCAGCAGAAACAGGTTGGCACTGTTTTTT.